Each of the 17 T cell receptor beta chains below was sequenced from the same sample in a study of tumor and adjacent non-tumor tissue in lung cancer. No cell sorting was done before RNA was extracted from the tissue. TCRbeta libraries were built with three rounds of nested PCR, modified from ARM-PCR. A single record per CDR3 protein comes from TCRdb applying MiXCR to the multiplex PCR reads. The sample records tens of thousands of distinct CDR3 sequences, approximately 63% being singletons. The specimen sequenced was lung tumor tissue. The receptors were gathered from a man between 45 and 60 years old with non-small cell lung cancer.

Of note for this clonotype: Without the conserved terminal phenylalanine or tryptophan, this CDR3 likely stems from a read error. V gene TRBV11-2 combines with J gene TRBJ2-3; 8 bases align to TRBD1. The length of the CDR3 is 15 residues. The V gene end was trimmed by 2 bases and the J gene end by 6 bases; junction bases not matched to a gene: 7. CDR1 SGHAT and CDR2 FQNNGV come from the germline V gene. The CDR3 protein is CASSLLGGQADTQYS. CDR3 in DNA: TGTGCCAGCAGCTTACTAGGGGGACAGGCGGATACGCAGTATTCT.

J is TRBJ2-5 and V is TRBV2; 11 nucleotides align to TRBD1. V shed 4 bases and J 4 bases; nucleotides not matched to a gene: 2. Germline V gene data show CDR1 as SNHLY and CDR2 as FYNNEI. This CDR3 spans 14 amino acids. CDR3 DNA: TGTGCCAGCAGTGGGACAGGGGGCGGAGAGACCCAGTACTTC. It specifies CASSGTGGGETQYF.

The chain joins TRBV6-1 to TRBJ2-1; 8 bases align to TRBD2. V gave up 4 bases and J gave up 3 bases; unmatched junction bases: 5. This CDR3 is 15 amino acids long. Germline V CDR1 and CDR2: MNHNS, SASEGT. CDR3 in amino acids: CASSGGTSVYNEQFF. Here the CDR3 DNA reads TGTGCCAGCAGTGGGGGGACTAGTGTCTACAATGAGCAGTTCTTC.

This chain joins TRBV29-1 and TRBJ2-2; 14 nucleotides align to TRBD2. Unmatched junction bases numbered 6, after V lost 8 bases and J lost 10 bases. This CDR3 is built from 13 residues. Per the germline V gene, CDR1 is SQVTM and CDR2 is ANQGSEA. CDR3 DNA sequence: TGCAGCATGACTAGCGGGGGGGATATGGAGCTGTTTTTT. It codes for CSMTSGGDMELFF.

As to this clonotype: At one of its ends the junction is not consistent with the germline gene, which may arise from a read error. V and J are TRBV10-1 and TRBJ1-3; no clear D gene. There are 14 residues in the CDR3. From germline, CDR1 is WNHNN and CDR2 SYGVQD (reference sequence). CDR3 region: CASGELTTGNTIYF. For the CDR3, the DNA is TGCGCCAGCGGTGAGTTGACTACTGGAAACACCATATATTTT.

A note on this clonotype: One end of the junction does not line up with germline, which may come from a read error. The rearrangement links TRBV5-1 to TRBJ2-5; D might be TRBD1 (6 bases). Germline V lookup: CDR1 SGHRS, CDR2 YFSETQ. CDR3 length equals 15 residues. CDR3 coding DNA: TGCGCCAGTAGCTTTGGGCAGGGGTATGGAGAGACCCAGTACTTC. Protein product: CASSFGQGYGETQYF.

Many counts were recorded for this clonotype. The missing conserved phenylalanine or tryptophan at the end of this CDR3 makes a read error likely. Because the CDR3's place on the DNA is in doubt, the DNA is left out and the CDR3 is given as listed by TCRdb. The CDR3 region is CASSLEGTRPFY. The chain combines TRBV7-2 with TRBJ2-7. The germline CDR1 and CDR2 sequences are SGHTA and FQGNSA. The CDR3 length equals 12 residues, ends included.

Note on this clonotype: A read error may account for a junction end that differs from germline. V and J are TRBV11-3 and TRBJ2-3; 13 nucleotides match TRBD2. The germline CDR1 and CDR2 sequences are SGHNT and YENEEA. The CDR3 extends over 17 amino acids. CDR3: CASSLGTSGGATDAQFF. Here the CDR3 DNA reads TGTGCCAGCAGCTTAGGGACTAGCGGGGGCGCCACAGATGCGCAGTTTTTT. The full variable domain, completed using reference TRBV11-3 and TRBJ2-3, is EAGVVQSPRYKIIEKKQPVAFWCNPISGHNTLYWYLQNLGQGPELLIRYENEEAVDDSQLPKDRFSAERLKGVDSTLKIQPAELGDSAVYLCASSLGTSGGATDAQFFGPGTRLTVL.

Concerning this clonotype itself: With a much larger clone just one base away, this may be a read error. V usage is TRBV5-6 and J usage is TRBJ2-1; D is possibly TRBD1 or TRBD2 (5 bases each). From germline, CDR1 is SGHDT and CDR2 YYEEEE. The CDR3 loop spans 13 amino acids. The CDR3 protein is CASSFGTEDEHFF. The CDR3 DNA sequence: TGTGCCAGCAGTTTTGGGACGGAAGATGAGCACTTCTTC.

Of note for this clonotype: A single base separates this from a much larger clone, so it may be a read error. The rearrangement links TRBV28 to TRBJ2-3; D remains unclear. This CDR3 has 14 amino acids. V lost 4 bases to trimming and J lost 4 bases, with 12 bases between them. Per the germline V gene, CDR1 is MDHEN and CDR2 is SYDVKM. CDR3 residues: CASSSDAGPDTQYF. CDR3 in DNA: TGTGCCAGCAGTTCGGACGCTGGACCAGATACGCAGTATTTT.

As concerns this clonotype: The germline gene is not matched at one end of the junction; a read error may be the cause. The chain couples TRBV11-2 to TRBJ2-3; 8 bases map to TRBD1. The CDR3 totals 16 residues. The germline CDR1 and CDR2 sequences are SGHAT and FQNNGV. CDR3 nucleotides: TGTGCCAGCAGCCCTCAGGGGGCGTATAGCGCAGATGCGCAGTATTTT. It is translated as CASSPQGAYSADAQYF.

Note on this clonotype: One junction end does not reproduce the germline sequence, and a read error may be involved. This rearrangement joins TRBV11-2 to TRBJ2-7, with D perhaps matching TRBD1 or TRBD2 (5 bases each). The germline V gene encodes CDR1 SGHAT and CDR2 FQNNGV. The CDR3 has 17 residues. The CDR3 nucleotides are TGTGCCAGCAGTTTAGTGCCGGATGCTAGCTGGGGGTACGAGCAGTACTTC. It translates to CASSLVPDASWGYEQYF.

This clonotype appeared many times. The chain links TRBV20-1 to TRBJ1-4, with no clear D. With 4 bases removed from V and 7 bases from J, the gap between germline ends came to 7 bases. CDR3 length equals 11 residues. The germline CDR1 and CDR2 sequences are DFQATT and SNEGSKA (reference sequence). This CDR3 is CSANRAEKLFF. CDR3 sequence (DNA): TGCAGTGCTAACCGGGCTGAAAAACTGTTTTTT.

A word on this clonotype: An end of the junction differs from the germline gene, which may be a read error. J is TRBJ1-2 and V is TRBV28, with D unresolved. This CDR3 contains 14 residues. Germline values: CDR1 MDHEN, CDR2 SYDVKM. The CDR3 sequence is CTSSFGGFGYGYTF. The DNA for the CDR3 is TGTACCAGCAGTTTCGGCGGGTTTGGATATGGCTACACCTTC.

About this clonotype: A much larger clone lies one base from this, so it may be a read error. The chain carries TRBV4-2 and TRBJ2-3; 9 positions match TRBD2. Germline-derived CDR1 and CDR2 are LGHNA and YNFKEQ. The CDR3 runs 16 residues. DNA of the CDR3: TGTGACAGCAGCCAAGATAGCGGGAGTAGAACAGATACGCAGTATTTT. Residues: CDSSQDSGSRTDTQYF.

This clonotype was observed a handful of times. The chain is built from TRBV7-9 and TRBJ2-5; D is undetermined. From germline, CDR1 is SEHNR and CDR2 FQNEAQ (reference sequence). The CDR3 covers 12 residues. The V end lost 1 base, the J end lost 6 bases, and 6 bases lay between the germline ends. The DNA for the CDR3 is TGTGCCAGCAGCTTAGAGGGTCAGACCCAGTACTTC. It yields the protein CASSLEGQTQYF.

This clonotype showed up just once. One end of the junction does not line up with germline, which may come from a read error. The chain combines TRBV6-5 with TRBJ2-1; D remains ambiguous. The CDR3 covers 15 residues. CDR1 MNHEY and CDR2 SVGAGI come from the germline V gene. CDR3 loop: CGSSCSGYSYNEQFF. The CDR3 DNA is TGTGGCAGCAGTTGCTCTGGGTACTCCTACAATGAGCAGTTCTTC.